Following are 15 T cell receptor beta chains from one sample sequenced in a study of CD8+ T cells in alopecia areata. RNA was isolated and reverse transcribed to cDNA, the sequencing template. Sequencing was performed with immunoSEQ multiplex PCR; in TCRdb, only in-frame clones are kept and a portion is missing. This sample has about 220,000 clones; less than 75% occur once, and the top ten carry roughly 1.5%. Stated treatment: oral pan-JAK inhibitor, 5-10 mg twice daily. Sequenced material: CD4+ T cells sorted from blood, taken at week 4, from a patient treated with tofacitinib. These receptors originate from a human donor with alopecia areata.

The sample holds a few counts of this clone. V usage is TRBV7-8 and J usage is TRBJ2-1, with D perhaps TRBD1 or TRBD2 (5 bases each). V lost 5 bases to trimming and J lost 4 bases, with 15 bases between them. The CDR3 is 15 residues long. Germline V gene sequence: CDR1 SGHVS, CDR2 FQNEAQ. The CDR3 protein is CASSAPRGGYNEQFF. CDR3 sequence (DNA): TGTGCCAGCAGCGCCCCTCGGGGCGGGTACAATGAGCAGTTCTTC.

This chain links TRBV29-1 with TRBJ2-7, with D perhaps matching TRBD2 (6 bases). Trimming stripped 4 bases from V and 3 bases from J, with 13 bases between. Germline V gives CDR1 SQVTM, CDR2 ANQGSEA. CDR3 length equals 13 residues. CDR3 in DNA: TGCAGCGTTGGGGCAGGGAGGAACTACGAGCAGTACTTC. It encodes CSVGAGRNYEQYF.

V usage is TRBV5-5 and J usage is TRBJ2-5; no definite D call. There are 15 residues in the CDR3. Trimming cost V 0 bases and J 2 bases, with 11 bases left between them. The V gene's germline CDR1 is SGHKS and CDR2 YYEKEE (reference sequence). Here the CDR3 DNA reads TGTGCCAGCAGCTTGGCGGGCAGCTCACAAGAGACCCAGTACTTC. It is translated as CASSLAGSSQETQYF.

V usage is TRBV29-1 and J usage is TRBJ1-2; 8 nucleotides line up with TRBD1. Germline V CDR1 and CDR2: SQVTM, ANQGSEA. The CDR3 loop spans 11 amino acids. V gave up 4 bases and J gave up 10 bases; unmatched junction bases: 5. CDR3 bases: TGCAGCGTTGTGGTTCAGGGGGCCTACACCTTC. Translated, it gives CSVVVQGAYTF.

The chain has TRBV5-6 and TRBJ2-3, with D possibly being TRBD2 (6 bases). Germline V lookup: CDR1 SGHDT, CDR2 YYEEEE. The CDR3 runs to 12 residues. The ends were cut back, 0 bases at V and 12 bases at J, with 11 bases in the middle. In nucleotides, the CDR3 is TGTGCCAGCAGCTTGGACGTGGGGGGACAGTATTTT. Translated, it gives CASSLDVGGQYF.

The chain joins TRBV29-1 to TRBJ1-4, with D possibly TRBD1 on 5 matching bases. CDR1 is SQVTM, CDR2 ANQGSEA, per germline. CDR3 size: 14 residues. Trimming cost V 7 bases and J 8 bases, with 20 bases left between them. CDR3 in DNA: TGCAGCGCAATCTCAGGGACTGAGGGGGAAAAACTGTTTTTT. This encodes CSAISGTEGEKLFF.

The CDR3 coding sequence is TGCAGCGTTGATGACAGGGTCAAAAACATTCAGTACTTC. Translation: CSVDDRVKNIQYF. V gene TRBV29-1 combines with J gene TRBJ2-4; 7 nucleotides align to TRBD1. V shed 3 bases and J 3 bases; nucleotides not matched to a gene: 2. CDR3 length: 13 amino acids. The germline V gene has CDR1 SQVTM and CDR2 ANQGSEA.

V and J are TRBV6-5 and TRBJ2-3, with 8 positions matching TRBD1. Germline V gives CDR1 MNHEY, CDR2 SVGAGI. J was trimmed by 0 bases and V by 6 bases; bases with no gene match: 5. The CDR3 covers 15 residues. CDR3 sequence: CASSLGQASTDTQYF. CDR3 coding DNA: TGTGCCAGCAGCCTGGGACAGGCTAGCACAGATACGCAGTATTTT.

The chain recombines TRBV9 with TRBJ1-1; TRBD1 might be the D (5 bases). The CDR3 runs 14 residues. V shed 5 bases and J shed 2 bases, with 13 bases lying between them. Germline V gene sequence: CDR1 SGDLS, CDR2 YYNGEE. CDR3 protein: CASSRTGLNTEAFF. The CDR3 region has the DNA TGTGCCAGCAGTAGAACGGGGCTTAACACTGAAGCTTTCTTT.

The chain employs TRBV29-1 and TRBJ1-2; 9 bases are a match to TRBD1. The CDR3 loop spans 13 amino acids. With 5 bases clipped from V and 6 bases from J, the junction kept 7 bases outside the gene matches. Germline loops: CDR1 SQVTM, CDR2 ANQGSEA. CDR3: CSVPGQGTNGYTF. CDR3 nucleotides: TGCAGCGTTCCGGGACAGGGTACTAATGGCTACACCTTC.

In its sample, this clone was seen many times. The chain couples TRBV25-1 to TRBJ2-7; D unresolved. Germline assignment: CDR1 MGHDK and CDR2 SYGVNS. V was clipped by 3 bases and J by 1 base, with 7 bases between them. The CDR3 consists of 13 residues. For the CDR3, the DNA is TGTGCCAGCAGTGAGTCTGTTTCCTACGAGCAGTACTTC. Protein: CASSESVSYEQYF.

The V and J genes are TRBV2 and TRBJ1-4, with D tentatively TRBD1 (5 bases). Germline V CDR1 and CDR2: SNHLY, FYNNEI. This CDR3 has 14 amino acids. V was pared by 8 bases and J by 8 bases, with 18 bases between. The DNA for the CDR3 is TGTGCCAGCCAAATGGAGGGGAAGGGGGAAAAACTGTTTTTT. Its translation: CASQMEGKGEKLFF.

V usage is TRBV29-1 and J usage is TRBJ2-7, with 9 bases matching TRBD1. CDR3 length equals 14 residues. The germline V gene encodes CDR1 SQVTM and CDR2 ANQGSEA. Unmatched junction bases numbered 7, after V lost 4 bases and J lost 3 bases. CDR3 protein: CSVVLRDRVYEQYF. The CDR3 nucleotides are TGCAGCGTTGTCCTTCGGGACAGGGTCTACGAGCAGTACTTC.

This rearrangement joins TRBV10-3 to TRBJ2-7; a weak D match, TRBD1 (6 bases). The V gene lost 4 bases and the J gene lost 4 bases, with 29 bases spanning the gap. There are 19 residues in the CDR3. Germline lookup yields CDR1 ENHRY and CDR2 SYGVKD. The CDR3 spells CAISAPHEGERHRQYEQYF. The CDR3 coding sequence is TGTGCCATCAGTGCCCCCCACGAGGGGGAGAGGCATCGCCAGTACGAGCAGTACTTC.

This clone was detected many times. Other DNA sequences in the same sample also yield this CDR3. The CDR3 nucleotides are TGCGCCAGCAGCTCTAGCGGGGGGACGTACAATGAGCAGTTCTTC. It is translated as CASSSSGGTYNEQFF. The rearrangement joins TRBV5-1 to TRBJ2-1; TRBD2 matches 11 bases. V trimming: 3 bases; J trimming: 4 bases; junction bases outside the gene matches: 3. The CDR3 consists of 15 residues. Germline values: CDR1 SGHRS, CDR2 YFSETQ.